The 27 T cell receptor beta chains below come from one sample, sequenced in a study of Ad26.COV2.S vaccination and SARS-CoV-2 variants. Clones were sequenced by immunoSEQ multiplex PCR, and TCRdb holds only the in-frame ones, with some missing. This table holds about 350,000 clones, 92% found once. This specimen was peripheral blood, taken after recovery from COVID-19. All receptors derive from a human donor who had recovered from COVID-19.

CDR3 sequence: CASSYSRQAPREQYF. CDR3 bases: TGTGCCAGCAGTTACTCGCGACAGGCCCCCCGAGAGCAGTACTTC. This sequence joins TRBV6-5 and TRBJ2-7; D is possibly TRBD1 (6 bases). There are 15 residues in the CDR3. With 0 bases removed from V and 7 bases from J, the gap between germline ends came to 16 bases. Germline V gene data show CDR1 as MNHEY and CDR2 as SVGAGI.

The J gene is TRBJ2-5, the V gene TRBV10-3; D is tentatively TRBD1 or TRBD2 (5 bases each). V dropped 8 bases and J dropped 4 bases, with 8 bases sitting between them. Germline V gene sequence: CDR1 ENHRY, CDR2 SYGVKD. The length of the CDR3 is 11 residues. The CDR3 sequence: CAIRDGETQYF. The DNA for the CDR3 is TGTGCCATCCGGGACGGAGAGACCCAGTACTTC.

The DNA for the CDR3 is TGTGCCACCAGCAGAGATAGGTGGGGGAATGAGCAGTTCTTC. It specifies CATSRDRWGNEQFF. The chain recombines TRBV15 with TRBJ2-1; possibly TRBD1 or TRBD2 for D (5 bases each). From germline, CDR1 is LNHNV and CDR2 YYDKDF (reference sequence). The CDR3 loop spans 14 amino acids. V lost 0 bases, J lost 7 bases, and 10 bases lay in between.

The chain joins TRBV24-1 to TRBJ1-1, with D unclear. V was trimmed by 6 bases and J by 5 bases, leaving 9 bases between them. The germline V gene encodes CDR1 KGHDR and CDR2 SFDVKD. CDR3 length: 12 amino acids. CDR3 residues: CATSREQTEAFF. The CDR3 DNA follows: TGTGCCACCAGTAGGGAACAGACTGAAGCTTTCTTT.

The gene calls are TRBV6-6 and TRBJ1-1; possibly TRBD1 for D (6 bases). CDR3 length: 14 amino acids. Trimming left V 0 bases short and J 5 bases short, with 10 bases between. Germline V gives CDR1 MNHNY, CDR2 SVGAGI (reference sequence). The CDR3 region has the DNA TGTGCCAGCAGTTACTCGGGGGACATGACTGAAGCTTTCTTT. It translates to CASSYSGDMTEAFF.

This clone has just a few counts. This chain links TRBV7-8 with TRBJ1-1; weak D call: TRBD1 (5 bases). The CDR3 runs to 13 residues. Germline CDR1 reads SGHVS; CDR2 reads FQNEAQ. V lost 2 bases and J 10 bases, leaving 14 bases between the germline ends. Here the CDR3 reads CASSLRGTNPAFF. CDR3 DNA: TGTGCCAGCAGCTTAAGGGGTACTAATCCAGCTTTCTTT. The entire variable domain, with the rest obtained from reference TRBV7-8 and TRBJ1-1, is as follows: GAGVSQSPRYKVAKRGQDVALRCDPISGHVSLFWYQQALGQGPEFLTYFQNEAQLDKSGLPSDRFFAERPEGSVSTLKIQRTQQEDSAVYLCASSLRGTNPAFFGQGTRLTVV.

CDR3 protein: CASSPPSVRGGLANYGYTF. CDR3 in DNA: TGTGCCAGCTCACCACCAAGCGTTAGGGGCGGTTTAGCTAACTATGGCTACACCTTC. This chain joins TRBV18 and TRBJ1-2; weak D call: TRBD1 (5 bases). Germline V gene data show CDR1 as KGHSH and CDR2 as LQKENI. The CDR3 is made up of 19 amino acids. V gave up 0 bases and J gave up 0 bases, with 20 bases separating them.

This chain connects TRBV19 to TRBJ1-5, with D possibly matching TRBD1 (5 bases). With 6 bases removed from V and 3 bases from J, the gap between germline ends came to 12 bases. The germline V gene has CDR1 LNHDA and CDR2 SQIVND (reference sequence). The CDR3 loop spans 14 amino acids. CDR3 amino acids: CASRGDSTNQPQHF. The DNA for the CDR3 is TGTGCCAGTAGGGGAGACAGCACCAATCAGCCCCAGCATTTT.

This clone was seen only once. The J gene is TRBJ1-5, the V gene TRBV12-3 or TRBV12-4; D gene uncertain. V lost 10 bases and J lost 1, with 8 bases in between. This CDR3 is built from 12 residues. Here the CDR3 reads CATASSNQPQHF. As DNA, the CDR3 is TGTGCCACCGCGAGCAGCAATCAGCCCCAGCATTTT.

The rearrangement uses TRBV24-1 and TRBJ2-1, with a tentative D call TRBD1 (6 bases). The V end lost 7 bases, the J end lost 9 bases, and 9 bases lay between the germline ends. The CDR3 is 11 amino acids. Per germline, CDR1 KGHDR and CDR2 SFDVKD. The CDR3 bases are TGTGCCACCAGACAGGGAAGTGAGCAGTTCTTC. Translation: CATRQGSEQFF.

This clone was counted once. This chain links TRBV5-6 with TRBJ1-3; no reliable D call. Germline CDR1 is SGHDT and CDR2 is YYEEEE. V was cut by 2 bases and J by 6 bases, with 15 bases left in between. The CDR3 contains 15 residues. CDR3: CASSFRARNVNTIYF. As DNA, the CDR3 is TGTGCCAGCAGCTTCCGAGCCCGAAACGTAAACACCATATATTTT.

The chain recombines TRBV5-6 with TRBJ1-1; TRBD1 might be the D (5 bases). V lost 6 bases and J 5 bases, leaving 17 bases between the germline ends. The CDR3 totals 14 residues. The V gene's germline CDR1 is SGHDT and CDR2 YYEEEE. CDR3 nucleotide sequence: TGTGCCAGCACCCAGATCAAACCAGGGACTGAAGCTTTCTTT. As protein: CASTQIKPGTEAFF.

The CDR3 sequence: CASSEPRVSTEAFF. The CDR3 DNA sequence: TGTGCCAGCAGTGAACCGCGGGTGAGCACTGAAGCTTTCTTT. The chain carries TRBV2 and TRBJ1-1, with D hard to call. V was pared by 2 bases and J by 4 bases, with 11 bases between. CDR1 is SNHLY and CDR2 is FYNNEI in the germline V gene. This CDR3 spans 14 amino acids.

In DNA, the CDR3 is TGTGCCAGCAGCCGGGCTAGCGGGGGATACGAGCAGTACTTC. It yields the protein CASSRASGGYEQYF. V usage is TRBV3-1 (or the pseudogene TRBV3-2) and J usage is TRBJ2-7; TRBD2 aligns across 10 bases. The CDR3 extends over 14 amino acids. Germline V gives CDR1 LGHDT, CDR2 YNNKEL (reference sequence). Unmatched junction bases numbered 4, after V lost 4 bases and J lost 4 bases.

The CDR3 DNA sequence: TGTGCCAGCAGCTTGGGTGGGACCTACTATGGCTACACCTTC. Translated: CASSLGGTYYGYTF. The chain employs TRBV5-4 and TRBJ1-2; tentatively, D is TRBD1 (5 bases). Trimming took 0 bases from V and 3 from J, leaving 9 bases between them. Germline assignment: CDR1 SGHNT and CDR2 YYREEE (reference sequence). CDR3 length: 14 residues. The full variable domain, rest sourced from reference TRBV5-4 and TRBJ1-2, is ETGVTQSPTHLIKTRGQQVTLRCSSQSGHNTVSWYQQALGQGPQFIFQYYREEENGRGNFPPRFSGLQFPNYSSELNVNALELDDSALYLCASSLGGTYYGYTFGSGTRLTVV.

The rearrangement links TRBV9 to TRBJ2-5; 11 bases line up with TRBD2. Unmatched junction bases numbered 10, after V lost 4 bases and J lost 5 bases. CDR3 length equals 16 residues. The germline V gene encodes CDR1 SGDLS and CDR2 YYNGEE. The CDR3 bases are TGTGCCAGCAGCCCCGCCCTGACTAGCGGGGACGAGACCCAGTACTTC. Protein: CASSPALTSGDETQYF. The whole variable domain, remainder taken from reference TRBV9 and TRBJ2-5, is DSGVTQTPKHLITATGQRVTLRCSPRSGDLSVYWYQQSLDQGLQFLIQYYNGEERAKGNILERFSAQQFPDLHSELNLSSLELGDSALYFCASSPALTSGDETQYFGPGTRLLVL.

The chain combines TRBV5-1 with TRBJ2-7; either TRBD1 or TRBD2 may fit D (5 bases each). Trimming removed 3 bases from V and 0 bases from J, with 10 bases in between. CDR3 length: 14 residues. The germline V gene has CDR1 SGHRS and CDR2 YFSETQ. CDR3 amino acids: CASSSGGSSYEQYF. For the CDR3, the DNA is TGCGCCAGCAGCTCTGGGGGTAGCTCCTACGAGCAGTACTTC.

The chain has TRBV10-3 and TRBJ1-2; perhaps TRBD1 as D (5 bases). CDR1 and CDR2 from the germline V gene are ENHRY and SYGVKD. V was cut by 5 bases and J by 2 bases, with 9 bases left in between. This CDR3 is 13 amino acids long. The CDR3: CAISLQGNYGYTF. The CDR3 DNA reads as TGTGCCATCAGTCTCCAGGGAAACTATGGCTACACCTTC.

V usage is TRBV6-5 and J usage is TRBJ2-7, with a possible D match to TRBD2 (6 bases). The CDR3 consists of 15 residues. With 0 bases removed from V and 2 bases from J, the gap between germline ends came to 11 bases. CDR1 and CDR2 from the germline V gene are MNHEY and SVGAGI. This CDR3 reads CASSYSRGGTYEQYF. Here the CDR3 DNA reads TGTGCCAGCAGTTACTCTCGGGGAGGTACCTACGAGCAGTACTTC.

The chain combines TRBV3-1 (or the pseudogene TRBV3-2) with TRBJ2-1, with TRBD2 identical over 11 bases. Germline V gene lookup returns CDR1 LGHDT and CDR2 YNNKEL (reference sequence). The CDR3 contains 15 residues. The trim removed 4 bases at V and 6 bases at J, leaving 5 bases unmatched. This CDR3 is CASSLSGGALNEQFF. CDR3 DNA: TGTGCCAGCAGCCTTAGCGGGGGGGCCCTCAATGAGCAGTTCTTC.

The chain has TRBV4-1 and TRBJ1-4; D possibly corresponds to TRBD1 (6 bases). Trimming pared 4 bases from V and 7 bases from J, leaving 13 bases between. Germline CDR1 is MGHRA and CDR2 is YSYEKL. The length of the CDR3 is 14 residues. The CDR3 here is CASSLQGSSEKLFF. The CDR3, as DNA: TGCGCCAGCAGCCTTCAGGGGTCGAGTGAAAAACTGTTTTTT.

The CDR3 DNA sequence: TGTGCCAGCAGGATGACAGGTGGGGAGACCCAGTACTTC. It yields the protein CASRMTGGETQYF. The chain employs TRBV2 and TRBJ2-5, with a tentative D call TRBD1 (6 bases). This CDR3 has 13 residues. The germline gives CDR1 SNHLY, CDR2 FYNNEI. V was clipped by 6 bases and J by 5 bases, with 13 bases between them.

This chain links TRBV5-6 with TRBJ1-2; D gene uncertain. Trimming removed 4 bases at V and 7 bases at J, with 11 bases between. CDR1 is SGHDT, CDR2 YYEEEE, per germline. This CDR3 is built from 12 residues. CDR3 sequence reads: CASSLTGVGYTF. The CDR3 nucleotides are TGTGCCAGCAGCCTCACCGGGGTTGGCTACACCTTC.

The gene calls are TRBV10-2 and TRBJ1-1; D may be TRBD1 (5 bases). Germline CDR1 is WSHSY and CDR2 is SAAADI. The germline V and J ends were trimmed by 4 bases and 8 bases, with 20 bases remaining between them. The CDR3 is 15 amino acids. For the CDR3, the DNA is TGCGCCAGCAGTGTCGCGTGGGACGGAGCCGCGGAAGCTTTCTTT. Its protein is CASSVAWDGAAEAFF.

The V gene is TRBV4-3, the J gene TRBJ1-4; D remains ambiguous. Germline CDR1 reads LGHNA; CDR2 reads YSLEER. Trimming removed 0 bases at V and 0 bases at J, with 8 bases between. This CDR3 contains 16 residues. DNA of the CDR3: TGCGCCAGCAGCCAAGACGGCGGACCAACTAATGAAAAACTGTTTTTT. Encoded protein: CASSQDGGPTNEKLFF.

This clone was detected a few times. This chain connects TRBV7-9 to TRBJ1-5; a weak D match, TRBD1 (5 bases). V was shortened by 1 base and J by 4 bases, with 8 bases between the two germline ends. Germline loops: CDR1 SEHNR, CDR2 FQNEAQ (reference sequence). The CDR3 contains 14 residues. CDR3 in DNA: TGTGCCAGCAGCTTAGTGGGGGTTAATCAGCCCCAGCATTTT. As protein: CASSLVGVNQPQHF.

The genes are TRBV7-8 and TRBJ2-7; D is unclear. The CDR3 covers 14 residues. Germline assignment: CDR1 SGHVS and CDR2 FQNEAQ. Trimming stripped 0 bases from V and 3 bases from J, with 9 bases between. The CDR3 protein is CASSLATAGYEQYF. CDR3 DNA: TGTGCCAGCAGCTTAGCAACCGCAGGCTACGAGCAGTACTTC.